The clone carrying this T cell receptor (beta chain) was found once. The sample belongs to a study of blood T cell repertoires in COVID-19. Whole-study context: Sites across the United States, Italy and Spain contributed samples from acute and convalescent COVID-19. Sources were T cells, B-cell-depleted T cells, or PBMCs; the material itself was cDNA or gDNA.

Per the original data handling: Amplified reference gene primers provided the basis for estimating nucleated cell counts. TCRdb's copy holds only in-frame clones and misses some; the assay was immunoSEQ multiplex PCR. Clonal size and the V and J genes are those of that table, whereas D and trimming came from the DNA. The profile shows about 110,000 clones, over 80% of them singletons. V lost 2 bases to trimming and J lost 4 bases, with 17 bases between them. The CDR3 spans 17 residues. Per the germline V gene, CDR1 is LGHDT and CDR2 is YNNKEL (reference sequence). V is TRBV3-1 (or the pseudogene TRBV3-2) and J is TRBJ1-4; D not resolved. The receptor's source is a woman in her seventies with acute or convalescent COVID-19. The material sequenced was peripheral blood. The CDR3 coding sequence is TGTGCCAGCAGCCAAAAGATCGGGATGAAGGGTAATGAAAAACTGTTTTTT. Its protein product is CASSQKIGMKGNEKLFF.